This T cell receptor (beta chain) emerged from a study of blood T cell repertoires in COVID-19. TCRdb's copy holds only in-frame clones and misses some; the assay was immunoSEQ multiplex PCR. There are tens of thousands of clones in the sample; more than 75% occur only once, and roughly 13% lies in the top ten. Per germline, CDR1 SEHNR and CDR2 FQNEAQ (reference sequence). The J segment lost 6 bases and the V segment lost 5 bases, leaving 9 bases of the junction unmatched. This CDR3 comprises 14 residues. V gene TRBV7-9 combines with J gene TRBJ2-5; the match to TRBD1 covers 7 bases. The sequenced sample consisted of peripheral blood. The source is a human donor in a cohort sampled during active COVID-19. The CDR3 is CASSAGQVGKTQYF. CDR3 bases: TGTGCCAGCAGCGCCGGACAGGTTGGAAAGACCCAGTACTTC.